The clone carrying this T cell receptor (beta chain) came up once. The data belong to a study of T cell changes during pregnancy in multiple sclerosis. CDR1 and CDR2 from the germline V gene are KGHSH and LQKENI. V gave up 3 bases and J gave up 5 bases, with 4 bases separating them. The CDR3 sequence is 11 residues long. Clones were sequenced by immunoSEQ multiplex PCR, and TCRdb holds only the in-frame ones, with some missing. The data show about 20,000 clones, 88% seen once. The sequencing here drew on CD8+ T cells from peripheral blood mononuclear cells, taken in the third trimester of pregnancy. The sequence was obtained from a female donor in good health, enrolled as a control in a pregnancy study. The rearrangement uses TRBV18 and TRBJ1-2; D is unclear. CDR3 nucleotide sequence: TGTGCCAGCTCACCTCGGTATGGCTACACCTTC. Encoded protein: CASSPRYGYTF.